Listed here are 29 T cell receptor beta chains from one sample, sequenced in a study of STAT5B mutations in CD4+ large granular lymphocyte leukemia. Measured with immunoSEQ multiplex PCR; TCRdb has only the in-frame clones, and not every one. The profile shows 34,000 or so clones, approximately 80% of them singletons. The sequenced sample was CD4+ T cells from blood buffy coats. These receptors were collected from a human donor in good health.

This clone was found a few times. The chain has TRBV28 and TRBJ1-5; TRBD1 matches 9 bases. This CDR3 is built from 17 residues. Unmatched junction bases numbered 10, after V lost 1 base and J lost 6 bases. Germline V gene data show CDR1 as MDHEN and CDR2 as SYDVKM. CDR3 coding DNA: TGTGCCAGCAGTTTATCCCGGACAGGGGTAAGGGGTCAGCCCCAGCATTTT. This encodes CASSLSRTGVRGQPQHF.

CDR3 protein: CASSPPGGRGSYNEQFF. The CDR3, as DNA: TGTGCCAGCAGCCCACCGGGCGGGAGGGGCTCCTACAATGAGCAGTTCTTC. This chain links TRBV11-3 with TRBJ2-1; 9 positions match TRBD2. Looked up from germline, CDR1 is SGHNT and CDR2 is YENEEA. J lost 0 bases, V lost 5 bases, and 8 bases had no gene match. This CDR3 region has 17 residues. The entire variable domain, with the rest obtained from reference TRBV11-3 and TRBJ2-1, is as follows: EAGVVQSPRYKIIEKKQPVAFWCNPISGHNTLYWYLQNLGQGPELLIRYENEEAVDDSQLPKDRFSAERLKGVDSTLKIQPAELGDSAVYLCASSPPGGRGSYNEQFFGPGTRLTVL.

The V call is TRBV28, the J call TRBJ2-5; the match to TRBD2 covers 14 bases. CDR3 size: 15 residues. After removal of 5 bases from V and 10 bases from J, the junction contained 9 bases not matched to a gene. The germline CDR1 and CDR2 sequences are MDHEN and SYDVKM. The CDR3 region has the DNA TGTGCCAGCAGTCCCGGGACTAGCGGGAGAAAGTTCCAGTACTTC. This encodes CASSPGTSGRKFQYF.

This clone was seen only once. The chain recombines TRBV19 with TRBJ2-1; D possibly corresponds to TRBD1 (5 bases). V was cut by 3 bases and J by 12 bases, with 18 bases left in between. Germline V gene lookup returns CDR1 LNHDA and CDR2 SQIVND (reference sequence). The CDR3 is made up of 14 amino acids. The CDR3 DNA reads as TGTGCCAGTAGTATGGGGCGCGACTCCAAGGGGCAGTTCTTC. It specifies CASSMGRDSKGQFF.

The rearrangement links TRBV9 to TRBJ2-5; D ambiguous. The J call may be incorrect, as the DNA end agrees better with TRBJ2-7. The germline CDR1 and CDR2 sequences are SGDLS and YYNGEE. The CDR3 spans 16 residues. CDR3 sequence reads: CASSVDGVLRSYEQYF. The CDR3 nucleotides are TGTGCCAGCAGCGTAGATGGCGTCTTAAGATCCTACGAGCAGTACTTC.

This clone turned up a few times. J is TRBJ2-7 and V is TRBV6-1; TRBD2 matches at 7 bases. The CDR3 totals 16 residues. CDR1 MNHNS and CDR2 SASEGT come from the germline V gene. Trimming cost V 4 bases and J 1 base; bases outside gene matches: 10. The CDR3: CASSGGGYGFSYEQYF. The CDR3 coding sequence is TGTGCCAGCAGTGGGGGGGGATACGGGTTTTCCTACGAGCAGTACTTC.

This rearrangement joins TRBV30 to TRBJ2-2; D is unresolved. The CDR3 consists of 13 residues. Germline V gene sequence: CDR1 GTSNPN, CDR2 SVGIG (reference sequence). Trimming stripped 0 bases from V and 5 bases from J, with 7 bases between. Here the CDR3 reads CAWSVSGTGELFF. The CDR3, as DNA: TGTGCCTGGAGTGTCTCTGGAACCGGGGAGCTGTTTTTT.

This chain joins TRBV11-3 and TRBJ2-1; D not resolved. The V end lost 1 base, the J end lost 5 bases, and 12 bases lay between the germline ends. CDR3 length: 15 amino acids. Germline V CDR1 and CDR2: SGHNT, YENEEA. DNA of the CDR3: TGTGCCAGCAGCTTAGGCTACTCCGCAGACAATGAGCAGTTCTTC. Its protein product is CASSLGYSADNEQFF.

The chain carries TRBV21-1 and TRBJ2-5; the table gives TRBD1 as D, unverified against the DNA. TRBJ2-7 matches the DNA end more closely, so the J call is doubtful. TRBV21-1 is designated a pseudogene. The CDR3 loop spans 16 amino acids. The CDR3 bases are TGTGCCAGCAGCACTAAAAAGGGTAGGGGATCCTACGAGCAGTACTTC. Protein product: CASSTKKGRGSYEQYF.

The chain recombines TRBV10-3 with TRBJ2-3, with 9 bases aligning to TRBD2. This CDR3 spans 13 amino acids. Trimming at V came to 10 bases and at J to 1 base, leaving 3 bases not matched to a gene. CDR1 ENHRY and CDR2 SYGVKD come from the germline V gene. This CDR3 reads CATRTSGTDTQYF. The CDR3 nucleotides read TGTGCCACCCGGACTAGCGGCACAGATACGCAGTATTTT.

The CDR3 spells CASSPRGLVTDTQYF. CDR3 sequence (DNA): TGTGCCAGCAGCCCTAGGGGACTAGTGACAGATACGCAGTATTTT. The chain has TRBV5-4 and TRBJ2-3, with TRBD2 identical over 8 bases. V lost 4 bases and J lost 3; bases outside the gene matches: 7. The CDR3 length is 15 residues. Germline CDR1 reads SGHNT; CDR2 reads YYREEE (reference sequence). The whole variable domain, filled in from reference TRBV5-4 and TRBJ2-3, reads ETGVTQSPTHLIKTRGQQVTLRCSSQSGHNTVSWYQQALGQGPQFIFQYYREEENGRGNFPPRFSGLQFPNYSSELNVNALELDDSALYLCASSPRGLVTDTQYFGPGTRLTVL.

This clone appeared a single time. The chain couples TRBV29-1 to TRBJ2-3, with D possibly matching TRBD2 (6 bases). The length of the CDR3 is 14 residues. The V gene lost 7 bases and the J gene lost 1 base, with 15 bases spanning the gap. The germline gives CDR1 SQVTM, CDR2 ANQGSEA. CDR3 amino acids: CSAPAGQRTDTQYF. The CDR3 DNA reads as TGCAGCGCCCCCGCGGGGCAGCGCACAGATACGCAGTATTTT.

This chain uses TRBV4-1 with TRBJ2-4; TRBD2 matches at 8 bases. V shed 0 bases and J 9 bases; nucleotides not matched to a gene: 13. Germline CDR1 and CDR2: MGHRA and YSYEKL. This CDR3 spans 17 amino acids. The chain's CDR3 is CASSQDGGFRGGGIQYF. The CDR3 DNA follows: TGCGCCAGCAGCCAAGATGGCGGTTTTCGGGGGGGCGGCATTCAGTACTTC.

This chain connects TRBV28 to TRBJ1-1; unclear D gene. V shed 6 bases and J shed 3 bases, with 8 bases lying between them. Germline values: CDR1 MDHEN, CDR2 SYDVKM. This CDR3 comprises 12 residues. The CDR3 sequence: CASSSGDTEAFF. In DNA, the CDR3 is TGTGCCAGCAGCAGCGGGGACACTGAAGCTTTCTTT.

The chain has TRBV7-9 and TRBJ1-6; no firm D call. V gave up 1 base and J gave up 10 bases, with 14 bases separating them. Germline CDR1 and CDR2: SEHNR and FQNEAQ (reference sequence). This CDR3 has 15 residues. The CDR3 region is CASSLDVRMGSPLHF. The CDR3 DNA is TGTGCCAGCAGCTTAGATGTCAGGATGGGATCACCCCTCCACTTT.

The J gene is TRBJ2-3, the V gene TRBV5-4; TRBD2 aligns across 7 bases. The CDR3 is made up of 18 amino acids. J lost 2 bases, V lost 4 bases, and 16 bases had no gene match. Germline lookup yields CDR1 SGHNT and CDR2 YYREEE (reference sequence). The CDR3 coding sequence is TGTGCCAGCAGCGTGGGATCCCGACGGGGGGTTTCCACAGATACGCAGTATTTT. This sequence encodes CASSVGSRRGVSTDTQYF.

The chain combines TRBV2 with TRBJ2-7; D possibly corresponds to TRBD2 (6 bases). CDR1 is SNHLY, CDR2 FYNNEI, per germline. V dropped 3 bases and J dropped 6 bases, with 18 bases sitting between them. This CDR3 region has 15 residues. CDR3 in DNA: TGTGCCAGCAGTGAGACTCCCGTGGGGACTGGCGAGCAGTACTTC. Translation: CASSETPVGTGEQYF.

CDR3 sequence (DNA): TGTGCCAGCAGCGCAGGGCCCTCCTACGAGCAGTACTTC. This encodes CASSAGPSYEQYF. The chain couples TRBV9 to TRBJ2-7, with a possible D match to TRBD1 (5 bases). The CDR3 has 13 amino acids. Germline-derived CDR1 and CDR2 are SGDLS and YYNGEE. Trimming shortened V by 3 bases and J by 0 bases, and 7 bases separated the two germline ends.

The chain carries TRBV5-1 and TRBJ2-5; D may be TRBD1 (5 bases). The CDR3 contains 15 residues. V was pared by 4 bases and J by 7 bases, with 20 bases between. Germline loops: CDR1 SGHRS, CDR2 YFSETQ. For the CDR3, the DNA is TGCGCCAGCAGCCTAAGGGGAACCCAACGCGGGACCCAGTACTTC. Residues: CASSLRGTQRGTQYF.

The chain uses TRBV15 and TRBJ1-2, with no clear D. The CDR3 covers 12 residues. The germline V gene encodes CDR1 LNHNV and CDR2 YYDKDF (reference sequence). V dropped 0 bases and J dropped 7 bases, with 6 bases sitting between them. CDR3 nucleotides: TGTGCCACCAGCAGAGATCAGGTTGGCTACACCTTC. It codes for CATSRDQVGYTF.

The CDR3 DNA reads as TGCAGCGCGGGAGTGGATACTGAAGCTTTCTTT. It codes for CSAGVDTEAFF. V is TRBV29-1 and J is TRBJ1-1; D uncertain. Germline V CDR1 and CDR2: SQVTM, ANQGSEA. This CDR3 is built from 11 residues. Trimming stripped 7 bases from V and 5 bases from J, with 11 bases between.

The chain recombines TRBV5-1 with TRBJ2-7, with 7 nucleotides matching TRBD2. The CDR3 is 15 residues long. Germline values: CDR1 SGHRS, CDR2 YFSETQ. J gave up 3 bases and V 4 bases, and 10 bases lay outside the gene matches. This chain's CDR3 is CASSMDMAGVYEQYF. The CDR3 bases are TGCGCCAGCAGCATGGACATGGCGGGAGTCTACGAGCAGTACTTC.

As DNA, the CDR3 is TGTGCCAGCAGTTTATTGCAGGGCTACGAGCAGTACTTC. Translated, it gives CASSLLQGYEQYF. The rearrangement uses TRBV28 and TRBJ2-7; perhaps TRBD1 as D (5 bases). Germline lookup yields CDR1 MDHEN and CDR2 SYDVKM. V lost 1 base and J lost 3, with 7 bases in between. This CDR3 is built from 13 residues.

CDR3 amino acids: CASSPAGLTQYF. In DNA form, the CDR3 reads TGTGCCAGCAGTCCGGCAGGGTTGACCCAGTACTTC. This rearrangement joins TRBV25-1 to TRBJ2-5; D possibly corresponds to TRBD1 (5 bases). Trimming removed 5 bases from V and 7 bases from J, with 11 bases in between. CDR1 is MGHDK, CDR2 SYGVNS, per germline. This CDR3 is 12 amino acids long.

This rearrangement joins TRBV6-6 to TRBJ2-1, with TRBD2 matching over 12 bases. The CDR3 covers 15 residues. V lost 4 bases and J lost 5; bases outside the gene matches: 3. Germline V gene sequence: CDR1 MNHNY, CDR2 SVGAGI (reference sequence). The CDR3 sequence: CASSLLAGGDNEQFF. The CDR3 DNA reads TGTGCCAGCAGTTTACTAGCGGGAGGCGACAATGAGCAGTTCTTC.

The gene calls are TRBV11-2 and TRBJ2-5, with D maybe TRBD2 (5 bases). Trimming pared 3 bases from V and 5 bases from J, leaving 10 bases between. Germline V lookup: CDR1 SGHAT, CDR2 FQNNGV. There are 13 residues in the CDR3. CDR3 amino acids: CASSFGESETQYF. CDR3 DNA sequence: TGTGCCAGCAGCTTCGGGGAGTCGGAGACCCAGTACTTC.

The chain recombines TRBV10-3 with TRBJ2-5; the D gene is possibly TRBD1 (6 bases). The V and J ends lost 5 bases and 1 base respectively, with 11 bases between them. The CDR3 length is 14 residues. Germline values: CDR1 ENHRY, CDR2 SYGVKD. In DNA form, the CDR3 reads TGTGCCATCAGTTCCACAGGGAGCCAAGAGACCCAGTACTTC. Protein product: CAISSTGSQETQYF.

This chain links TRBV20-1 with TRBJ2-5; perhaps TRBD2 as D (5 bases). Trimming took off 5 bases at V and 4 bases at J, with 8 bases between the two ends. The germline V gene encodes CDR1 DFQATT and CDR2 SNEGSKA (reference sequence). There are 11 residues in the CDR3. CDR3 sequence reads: CSARRGETQYF. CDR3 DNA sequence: TGCAGTGCTCGTCGGGGAGAGACCCAGTACTTC.

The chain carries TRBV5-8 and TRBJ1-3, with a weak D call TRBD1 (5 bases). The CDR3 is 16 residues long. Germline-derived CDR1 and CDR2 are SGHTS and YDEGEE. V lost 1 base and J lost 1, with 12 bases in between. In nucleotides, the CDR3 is TGTGCCAGCAGCTTGCGGGCCCGACAGTCTGGAAACACCATATATTTT. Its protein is CASSLRARQSGNTIYF. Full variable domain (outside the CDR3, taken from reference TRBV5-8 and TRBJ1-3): EAGVTQSPTHLIKTRGQQATLRCSPISGHTSVYWYQQALGLGLQFLLWYDEGEERNRGNFPPRFSGRQFPNYSSELNVNALELEDSALYLCASSLRARQSGNTIYFGEGSWLTVV.